The 15 T cell receptor beta chains presented below share a single source sample, sequenced in a study of shared clonotypes between healthy human individuals (dated by TCRdb to between 2020 and 2021). The library was produced with the immunoSEQ multiplex PCR assay. TCRdb provides this immuneACCESS table in a form limited to in-frame rearrangements. Some clones are lacking; in checked studies, under half of them reflect an unresolved V gene, and why the rest are absent is not known. The sample profile shows 2 million to 2.5 million clones; approximately 95% of them were found once. Around 0.4% of the sample belongs to the ten largest clones. The sample taken for sequencing was naive CD4+ T cells from PBMCs. The intended sense of this specimen's cell subset or site label: CD45RA+ positively selected. Receptors originate from a man between 18 and 29 years old in good health. Some clones in this sample may be carry-over from other donors' samples.

CDR3 amino acids: CASTPRTGQETQYF. The CDR3 nucleotides are TGTGCCAGCACCCCCCGGACTGGCCAAGAGACCCAGTACTTC. This chain joins TRBV7-2 and TRBJ2-5, with D tentatively TRBD2 (5 bases). The CDR3 totals 14 residues. Trimming stripped 7 bases from V and 1 base from J, with 13 bases between. In germline, CDR1 is SGHTA, CDR2 FQGNSA.

The chain recombines TRBV7-9 with TRBJ1-5; weak D call: TRBD1 (6 bases). The V end was cut by 0 bases, the J end by 1 base, with 13 bases between. This CDR3 region has 17 residues. CDR1 is SEHNR and CDR2 is FQNEAQ in the germline V gene (reference sequence). The CDR3 sequence is CASSLAPVGASNQPQHF. For the CDR3, the DNA is TGTGCCAGCAGCTTAGCCCCCGTGGGGGCGAGCAATCAGCCCCAGCATTTT. Looking up the rest from reference TRBV7-9 and TRBJ1-5 gives the full variable domain: DTGVSQNPRHKITKRGQNVTFRCDPISEHNRLYWYRQTLGQGPEFLTYFQNEAQLEKSRLLSDRFSAERPKGSFSTLEIQRTEQGDSAMYLCASSLAPVGASNQPQHFGDGTRLSIL.

The rearrangement joins TRBV5-4 to TRBJ2-1; TRBD2 agrees at 10 bases. V shed 0 bases, J shed 7 bases, and the junction held 10 bases outside the gene matches. Germline V gives CDR1 SGHNT, CDR2 YYREEE (reference sequence). The CDR3 consists of 17 residues. DNA of the CDR3: TGTGCCAGCAGCTTGGCGCCGCTAGCGGGAGCTGAAAATGAGCAGTTCTTC. Protein product: CASSLAPLAGAENEQFF. Looking up the rest from reference TRBV5-4 and TRBJ2-1 gives the full variable domain: ETGVTQSPTHLIKTRGQQVTLRCSSQSGHNTVSWYQQALGQGPQFIFQYYREEENGRGNFPPRFSGLQFPNYSSELNVNALELDDSALYLCASSLAPLAGAENEQFFGPGTRLTVL.

J is TRBJ1-2 and V is TRBV28; 7 bases align to TRBD1. The CDR3 covers 18 residues. Germline assignment: CDR1 MDHEN and CDR2 SYDVKM. V lost 5 bases to trimming and J lost 7 bases; unmatched junction nucleotides: 22. The CDR3 DNA reads as TGTGCCAGCAGTGTGATTACGCAGCTGGGACAGATCCATGTTGGCTACACCTTC. Its protein product is CASSVITQLGQIHVGYTF.

This clone was seen a single time. V is TRBV28 and J is TRBJ1-3, with D possibly matching TRBD1 (5 bases). The CDR3 length is 16 residues. V dropped 1 base and J dropped 2 bases, with 12 bases sitting between them. The germline V gene has CDR1 MDHEN and CDR2 SYDVKM. Here the CDR3 reads CASSLLPGTAGNTIYF. In DNA form, the CDR3 reads TGTGCCAGCAGTTTATTGCCAGGGACTGCTGGAAACACCATATATTTT. Based on the CDR3 plus reference TRBV28 and TRBJ1-3, the full variable domain is DVKVTQSSRYLVKRTGEKVFLECVQDMDHENMFWYRQDPGLGLRLIYFSYDVKMKEKGDIPEGYSVSREKKERFSLILESASTNQTSMYLCASSLLPGTAGNTIYFGEGSWLTVV.

The chain employs TRBV5-4 and TRBJ2-2; 12 bases are a match to TRBD2. Trimming removed 0 bases from V and 1 base from J; junction bases left unmatched: 4. The CDR3 totals 18 residues. CDR1 is SGHNT, CDR2 YYREEE, per germline (reference sequence). The CDR3 nucleotides read TGTGCCAGCAGCTTGGAAGGACTAGCGGGACAGAACACCGGGGAGCTGTTTTTT. Protein product: CASSLEGLAGQNTGELFF. Combining the CDR3 with reference TRBV5-4 and TRBJ2-2 gives the whole variable domain ETGVTQSPTHLIKTRGQQVTLRCSSQSGHNTVSWYQQALGQGPQFIFQYYREEENGRGNFPPRFSGLQFPNYSSELNVNALELDDSALYLCASSLEGLAGQNTGELFFGEGSRLTVL.

V is TRBV19 and J is TRBJ1-3; 7 bases match TRBD1. Germline lookup yields CDR1 LNHDA and CDR2 SQIVND (reference sequence). V shed 7 bases, J shed 0 bases, and the junction held 3 bases outside the gene matches. The CDR3 extends over 14 amino acids. The CDR3 DNA is TGTGCCAGTACGACAGGGTCCTCTGGAAACACCATATATTTT. It specifies CASTTGSSGNTIYF.

This clone was seen only once. This rearrangement joins TRBV28 to TRBJ2-7; no clear D. The CDR3 length is 13 residues. V shed 3 bases and J shed 9 bases, with 15 bases lying between them. Germline assignment: CDR1 MDHEN and CDR2 SYDVKM. The CDR3 sequence: CASSLGPPMVQYF. CDR3 bases: TGTGCCAGCAGTTTGGGCCCCCCTATGGTGCAGTACTTC.

The chain has TRBV28 and TRBJ2-1, with 9 bases lining up with TRBD2. With V trimmed by 7 bases and J by 10 bases, 14 bases remained unmatched. The CDR3 runs 15 residues. CDR1 and CDR2 (germline): MDHEN, SYDVKM. The chain's CDR3 is CASTRSAGGSQEQFF. In DNA, the CDR3 is TGTGCCAGCACTAGGAGCGCGGGAGGGTCACAAGAGCAGTTCTTC.

The chain uses TRBV7-9 and TRBJ2-1; D perhaps matches TRBD2 (6 bases). V was trimmed by 5 bases and J by 2 bases, leaving 16 bases between them. There are 16 residues in the CDR3. Germline V gives CDR1 SEHNR, CDR2 FQNEAQ (reference sequence). CDR3 bases: TGTGCCAGCAGCCCACTGGGACTTCGAGCCTACAATGAGCAGTTCTTC. Translating it yields CASSPLGLRAYNEQFF.

J is TRBJ1-1 and V is TRBV6-1, with TRBD1 matching 7 bases. The CDR3 is 13 amino acids. The germline CDR1 and CDR2 sequences are MNHNS and SASEGT. The CDR3 nucleotides are TGTACGGTTGACAGGGCGTTGAACACTGAAGCTTTCTTT. Its translation: CTVDRALNTEAFF.

The chain combines TRBV19 with TRBJ1-2, with 7 bases matching TRBD1. The germline V gene has CDR1 LNHDA and CDR2 SQIVND (reference sequence). The CDR3 is 13 residues long. Unmatched junction bases numbered 2, after V lost 5 bases and J lost 2 bases. CDR3 nucleotides: TGTGCCAGTAGTCCCAGGGGGAACTATGGCTACACCTTC. Amino acid sequence: CASSPRGNYGYTF.

This clone was detected once. The V call is TRBV12-5, the J call TRBJ2-3; the match to TRBD1 covers 8 bases. The CDR3 contains 15 residues. V shed 1 base, J shed 6 bases, and the junction held 6 bases outside the gene matches. Germline lookup yields CDR1 LGHNT and CDR2 FRNRAP. CDR3 residues: CASGLDTGGTDTQYF. As DNA, the CDR3 is TGTGCTAGTGGTTTGGACACAGGGGGTACTGATACGCAGTATTTT. The full variable domain, with the rest looked up from reference TRBV12-5 and TRBJ2-3, is DARVTQTPRHKVTEMGQEVTMRCQPILGHNTVFWYRQTMMQGLELLAYFRNRAPLDDSGMPKDRFSAEMPDATLATLKIQPSEPRDSAVYFCASGLDTGGTDTQYFGPGTRLTVL.

The chain joins TRBV5-1 to TRBJ2-3; TRBD1 matches 9 bases. CDR1 is SGHRS, CDR2 YFSETQ, per germline. This CDR3 comprises 15 residues. J was trimmed by 4 bases and V by 5 bases; bases with no gene match: 8. The CDR3 sequence is CASSSTGTGSDTQYF. The CDR3 DNA reads TGCGCCAGCAGTTCTACCGGGACAGGGTCAGATACGCAGTATTTT. Complete variable domain (other parts from reference TRBV5-1 and TRBJ2-3): KAGVTQTPRYLIKTRGQQVTLSCSPISGHRSVSWYQQTPGQGLQFLFEYFSETQRNKGNFPGRFSGRQFSNSRSEMNVSTLELGDSALYLCASSSTGTGSDTQYFGPGTRLTVL.

The V call is TRBV7-9, the J call TRBJ1-1; 7 bases align to TRBD1. This CDR3 spans 17 amino acids. Germline V gene data show CDR1 as SEHNR and CDR2 as FQNEAQ (reference sequence). V lost 2 bases and J lost 6; bases outside the gene matches: 15. The CDR3 DNA sequence: TGTGCCAGCAGCTTATTAGGACAGGCCTCCCGAGTCGCTGAAGCTTTCTTT. Protein: CASSLLGQASRVAEAFF.